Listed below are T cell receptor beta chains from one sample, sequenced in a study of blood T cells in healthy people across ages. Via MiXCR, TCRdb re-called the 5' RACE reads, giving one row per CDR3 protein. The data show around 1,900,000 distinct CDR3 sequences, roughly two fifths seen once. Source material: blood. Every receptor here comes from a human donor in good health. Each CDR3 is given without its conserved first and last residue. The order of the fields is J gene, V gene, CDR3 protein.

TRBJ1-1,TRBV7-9,ASSSPYGRGAF
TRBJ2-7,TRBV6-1,ATTPTWYEQY
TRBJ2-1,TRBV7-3,ASSLTGGPGNEQF
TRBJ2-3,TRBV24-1,ALGGPDTDTQY
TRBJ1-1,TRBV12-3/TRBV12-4,ASSLAEGDTEAF
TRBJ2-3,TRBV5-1,ASSGRAGRTDTQY
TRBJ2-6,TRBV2,ASNPSGANVLT
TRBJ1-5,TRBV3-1,ASSRDTVNQPQH
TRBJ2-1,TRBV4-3,ASSRLDGEDEQF
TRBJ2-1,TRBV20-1,SARVSSGVSSYNEQF
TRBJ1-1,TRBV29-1,SVERGSGTEAF
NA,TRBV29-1,SVEPTTGNEQY
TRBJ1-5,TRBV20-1,SARRGQGANQPQH
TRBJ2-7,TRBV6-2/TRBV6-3,ASSYVQRASYERY
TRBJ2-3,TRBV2,ASSEEGEETQY
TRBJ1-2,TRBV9,ASSVASHGYT
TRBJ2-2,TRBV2,ASKRLAAGELF
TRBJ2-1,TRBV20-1,SARDPLAGLSNEQF
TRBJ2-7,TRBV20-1,STRRLNSYEQY
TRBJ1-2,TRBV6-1,ASIALRTDYGYT
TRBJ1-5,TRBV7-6,ASSRGVGDKGNQPQH
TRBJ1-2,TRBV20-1,SLPQVFNGYT
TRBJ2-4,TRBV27,ASSFTRTGLAKNIQY
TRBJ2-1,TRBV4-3,ASSLMTSSHNEQF
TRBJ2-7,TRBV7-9,ASSHRAGSYEQY
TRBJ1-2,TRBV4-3,ASSQDPGYDYGYT
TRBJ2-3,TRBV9,ASSVAPFIPDTQY
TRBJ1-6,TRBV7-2,ASSLGATGYNSPLH
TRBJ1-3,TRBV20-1,SAKKNPGNTIY
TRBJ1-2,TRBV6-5,ASTPTGGAYGYT
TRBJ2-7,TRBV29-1,SVERIGYEQY
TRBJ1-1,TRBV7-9,ASAYTANTEAF
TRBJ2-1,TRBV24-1,ATGREGDEQF
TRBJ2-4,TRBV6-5,ASSYSTGDRAYVQY
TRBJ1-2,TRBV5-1,ASSTSGTDYGYT